A selection of T cell receptor beta chains follows, all from one sample in a study of T cells in Graves' hyperthyroidism and ophthalmopathy. TCRdb called the multiplex PCR reads again in MiXCR, with one record for every CDR3 protein. The sample yields around 620,000 distinct CDR3 sequences, more than 13% seen once. Sequencing was done on a sample of blood. Receptors were obtained from a woman aged 18-35 years with Graves' ophthalmopathy. CDR3s include the opening cysteine and the closing phenylalanine or tryptophan. D genes are given only for firm matches. The size entry is marked missing in some rows and otherwise reads once, few, many or a size class.

d_call j_call clone_size v_call cdr3_aa
NA TRBJ2-2 many TRBV7-2 CASSSDGNTGELFF
TRBD2 TRBJ2-7 many TRBV20-1 CSARRGSSYEQYF
NA TRBJ1-3 many TRBV11-2 CASSPLLRARSGNTIYF
NA TRBJ2-5 many TRBV11-2 CASSPGGGTGRETQYF
NA TRBJ1-3 many TRBV7-2 CASSLAPWAGSGNTIYF
NA TRBJ2-3 NA TRBV30 CAWSVRSADIFRVNTDTQYF
NA TRBJ2-7 NA TRBV6-1 CASSPRVTYEQYF
TRBD1 TRBJ1-3 many TRBV6-1 CASAQGASGNTIYF
TRBD1 TRBJ1-2 many TRBV10-3 CAIRGGPQGAPGTNHRYGYTF
NA TRBJ1-1 many TRBV7-3 CASSLNSGVNTEAFF
NA TRBJ2-2 many TRBV6-1 CASSSGGSGITNTGELFF
NA TRBJ2-6 NA TRBV27 CASSLWSSGANVLTF
TRBD1 TRBJ2-3 many TRBV20-1 CSAFPGQGAMTDTQYF
NA TRBJ2-5 many TRBV20-1 CSAREGQAGGETQYF
TRBD2 TRBJ2-7 many TRBV2 CASSTGGTSGSYEQYF
TRBD2 TRBJ2-7 NA TRBV28 CASSSRLAGVEQYF
NA TRBJ2-5 few TRBV10-3 CAITSGQGGQETQYF
NA TRBJ2-1 many TRBV28 CASSFAISYNEQFF
TRBD2 TRBJ2-3 many TRBV20-1 CSASGRLAGGDTQYF
NA TRBJ2-3 few TRBV9 CASSIRVSTDTQYF
TRBD2 TRBJ2-3 NA TRBV6-5 CASSYRRLAARTDTQYF
NA TRBJ1-1 NA TRBV2 CASSPYVGTEAFF
NA TRBJ1-2 many TRBV14 CASSPRAEGHGYTF
TRBD2 TRBJ2-5 many TRBV28 CASSPGLAAYQETQYF
NA TRBJ1-2 NA TRBV27 CASSFQLFGYGYTF
TRBD1 TRBJ2-7 NA TRBV24-1 CATSDSRQGRTYEQYF
TRBD2 TRBJ2-7 many TRBV28 CASSATFRGSYEQYF
NA TRBJ2-2 few TRBV30 CAWSQGRDTGELFF
NA TRBJ2-7 many TRBV5-1 CASSLGSGAYEQYF
NA TRBJ2-3 NA TRBV6-4 CASSDSSRGGTQYF
TRBD1 TRBJ1-2 NA TRBV30 CAWSVHDRGFNYGYTF
TRBD2 TRBJ2-5 few TRBV5-1 CASSSQREFGETQYF
NA TRBJ1-1 many TRBV30 CACRRQMNTEAFF
TRBD2 TRBJ2-3 many TRBV12-3/TRBV12-4 CASSYFLAGGPRGTDTQYF
TRBD1 TRBJ1-4 many TRBV27 CASSLSAGGDEKLFF
NA TRBJ1-1 NA TRBV7-9 CASSLLGLSNTEAFF
NA TRBJ2-7 many TRBV11-2 CASSLPFRDNHYEQYF
TRBD2 TRBJ2-7 many TRBV28 CASGRVQLREQYF
TRBD2 TRBJ2-1 few TRBV24-1 CATAGSGRYNEQFF
NA TRBJ1-2 few TRBV10-3 CAISDGVATYGYTF
TRBD2 TRBJ2-7 many TRBV18 CASSPSGSSEQYF
TRBD1 TRBJ1-2 few TRBV7-2 CASSYPRGYTSTGFSYGYTF
NA TRBJ2-5 many TRBV9 CASSHWTEETQYF
NA TRBJ1-2 many TRBV2 CASSGSPGDGLNYGYTF
NA TRBJ1-1 many TRBV12-3/TRBV12-4 CASSGTGSLLTEAFF
NA TRBJ2-7 NA TRBV4-2 CASSQNLRSSYEQYF
NA TRBJ1-1 many TRBV11-3 CASSSRRDTEAFF
NA TRBJ2-2 many TRBV30 CAWSRGLNGELFF
TRBD2 TRBJ2-5 few TRBV9 CASSEGTSPRTQCF
NA TRBJ2-1 many TRBV5-1 CASSFPNSNEQFF
NA TRBJ2-2 NA TRBV28 CASCPGGLPLGGELFF
NA TRBJ1-1 many TRBV20-1 CSARDVLRGLGTEAFF